The rows below give T cell receptor beta chains drawn from one sample of a study of blood T cell repertoires in COVID-19. Libraries were prepared by immunoSEQ multiplex PCR; TCRdb keeps only in-frame clonotypes and omits some of them. The sample holds a few hundred thousand clones, roughly 82% seen once. The specimen sequenced was peripheral blood. These TCRs come from a man older than 75 with acute or convalescent COVID-19. The CDR3 runs from the conserved cysteine through the conserved F or W. Size is stated for part of the rows, as once, few or many counts, or as a class when the clone is expanded.

CDR3 protein | V gene | clone size
CASNSLTGARTEAFF | TRBV5-1 | -
CASSWEADTEAFF | TRBV5-8 | -
CASSSLGQGIKNGYTF | TRBV28 | -
CASRQGGLGYGYTF | TRBV28 | -
CASSFGTTNTGELFF | TRBV27 | -
CASSPGTGRSEQYF | TRBV7-8 | -
CASSPGQRAYGYTF | TRBV28 | -
CASIAGTGKADEQFF | TRBV27 | -
CASSFKSVGSGEQYF | TRBV5-1 | -
CASSQGVYNQPQHF | TRBV7-8 | -
CASSLAGGTNNQPQHF | TRBV5-6 | -
CASSMGGSGNQPQHF | TRBV9 | -
CASSDKQGNQPQHF | TRBV6-1 | -
CAISVTQGAGETQYF | TRBV10-3 | -
CASRQAQDSNQPQHF | TRBV6-5 | -
CASSSGQVPANSPLHF | TRBV13 | -
CASSVSSITVADTQYF | TRBV9 | -
CASSTSGTSYTGELFF | TRBV7-2 | -
CASSEGTGGSQPQHF | TRBV2 | -
CASRNLLNPSAGQSNQPQHF | TRBV28 | -
CASRQTGGNSGNTIYF | TRBV19 | few
CASSLGSRPGDEQFF | TRBV7-2 | once
CASSLGRGVGNTIYF | TRBV5-8 | -
CSSGGVGSIQYF | TRBV29-1 | -
CASSVTGGNQPQHF | TRBV18 | -
CASSEYRGQAGELFF | TRBV6-1 | once
CASSIDPTSAGTDTQYF | TRBV19 | -
CASSLASGGDNEKLFF | TRBV7-8 | -
CASILPRGKATNEKLFF | TRBV21-1 | -
CASSLFRGQSTGELFF | TRBV5-1 | few
CASRPGTGNYEQYF | TRBV5-1 | few
CASSLRSTTYNEQFF | TRBV7-2 | -
CASSRSSGNTIYF | TRBV6-5 | -
CASSLRTGLGYGYTF | TRBV7-2 | -
CASDGGEDKQFF | TRBV7-9 | -
CASSTLGTSGPYEQYF | TRBV27 | -
CASRLQTGNTEAFF | TRBV5-5 | -
CASSLVLSGANVLTF | TRBV5-1 | -
CASSVTSGHTDTQYF | TRBV9 | -